This entry features one T cell receptor beta chain sequence. Antigen unknown. The method was immunoSEQ multiplex PCR; TCRdb's version includes in-frame clones alone and lacks a portion of them. This sample has about 19,000 clones; roughly 72% occur once, and the top ten carry 16%. Before sequencing, viral peptide pools were used by the ViraFEST assay to expand antigen-specific CD4+ T cells. Scientists isolated CD4+ T cells after a roughly ten-day culture period ended. The person's infection with SARS-CoV-2, confirmed by PCR, took place between March and December 2020. After around 2 million PBMC were placed in each well, they were cultured with roughly 10 IU/ml IL-2 and around 10 ug/ml peptides. IL-2 medium was substituted for half the medium on days 3 and 7. This sample was taken from a study of vaccination effects on CD4 cells after COVID-19. Whole-study findings and limits: Convalescent post-vaccine spike-reactive clones were mostly newly vaccine-induced.

There are 15 residues in the CDR3. Germline V CDR1 and CDR2: MNHNY, SVGAGI (reference sequence). V shed 3 bases, J shed 4 bases, and the junction held 3 bases outside the gene matches. The sequence derives from a human donor who had a prior SARS-CoV-2 infection. The chain employs TRBV6-6 and TRBJ2-2, with 9 nucleotides matching TRBD1. Sequenced here: CD4+ T cells from PBMCs cultured with SARS-CoV-2 spike peptides, sampled before COVID-19 vaccination. The CDR3 sequence is CASSYKGQGTGELFF. The CDR3, as DNA: TGTGCCAGCAGTTATAAGGGACAGGGCACCGGGGAGCTGTTTTTT.